This T cell receptor (beta chain) stems from a study of monozygotic twins with inflammatory bowel disease. Study conclusions and caveats: Reduced clonotype sharing with other individuals was observed in IBD patients relative to healthy twins, especially with disease activity. No repertoire similarity difference was seen between concordant and discordant twins; power was possibly limited. Patient-to-patient differences in immunosuppressive treatment may have added variability to the repertoires. IBD patients had lower TCRbeta diversity (inverse Simpson) than healthy co-twins.

TCRdb re-called the 5' RACE reads; every CDR3 protein appears as one record, without DNA. This sample's table reports approximately 400,000 distinct CDR3 sequences. The CDR3 is made up of 14 amino acids. Turning to this clonotype: Its specificity is unknown.

The clonotype was recovered from a human donor with ulcerative colitis or Crohn's disease, or a healthy co-twin of an affected twin (not recorded which). The V and J genes are TRBV21-1 and TRBJ1-2; checking the TCRdb D call of TRBD1 is not possible without DNA. TRBV21-1 is noted as a pseudogene. Sequenced sample: blood. CDR3 protein: CASSKARETYGYTF.